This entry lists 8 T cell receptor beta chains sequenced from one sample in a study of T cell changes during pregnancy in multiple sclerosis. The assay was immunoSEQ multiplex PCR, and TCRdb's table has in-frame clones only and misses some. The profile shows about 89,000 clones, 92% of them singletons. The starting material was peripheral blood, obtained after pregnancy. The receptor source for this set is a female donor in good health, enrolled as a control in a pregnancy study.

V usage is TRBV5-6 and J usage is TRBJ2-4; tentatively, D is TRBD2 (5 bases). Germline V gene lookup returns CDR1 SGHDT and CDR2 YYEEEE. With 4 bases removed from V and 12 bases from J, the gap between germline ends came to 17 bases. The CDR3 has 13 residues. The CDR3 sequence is CASSNPRGFNQYF. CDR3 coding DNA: TGTGCCAGCAGCAACCCCCGCGGGTTCAATCAGTACTTC. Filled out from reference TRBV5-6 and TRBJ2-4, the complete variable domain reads DAGVTQSPTHLIKTRGQQVTLRCSPKSGHDTVSWYQQALGQGPQFIFQYYEEEERQRGNFPDRFSGHQFPNYSSELNVNALLLGDSALYLCASSNPRGFNQYFGAGTRLSVL.

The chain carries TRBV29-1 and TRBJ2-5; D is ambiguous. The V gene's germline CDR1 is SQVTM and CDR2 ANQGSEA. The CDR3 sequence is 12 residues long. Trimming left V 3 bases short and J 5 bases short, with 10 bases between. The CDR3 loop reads CSVDTVWETQYF. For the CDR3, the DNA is TGCAGCGTTGATACGGTTTGGGAGACCCAGTACTTC.

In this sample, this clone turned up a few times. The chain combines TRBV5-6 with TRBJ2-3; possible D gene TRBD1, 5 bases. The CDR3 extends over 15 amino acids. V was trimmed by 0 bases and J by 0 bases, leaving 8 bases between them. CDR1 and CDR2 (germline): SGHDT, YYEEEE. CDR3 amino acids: CASSLGGRSTDTQYF. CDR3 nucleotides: TGTGCCAGCAGCTTGGGGGGCCGGAGCACAGATACGCAGTATTTT.

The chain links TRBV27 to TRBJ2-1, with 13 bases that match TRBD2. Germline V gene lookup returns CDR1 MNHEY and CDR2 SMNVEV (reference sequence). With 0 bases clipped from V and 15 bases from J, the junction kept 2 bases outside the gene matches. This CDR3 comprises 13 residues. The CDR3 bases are TGTGCCAGCAGTTTATCAAGGACTAGCGGGGGGTTCTTC. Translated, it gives CASSLSRTSGGFF.

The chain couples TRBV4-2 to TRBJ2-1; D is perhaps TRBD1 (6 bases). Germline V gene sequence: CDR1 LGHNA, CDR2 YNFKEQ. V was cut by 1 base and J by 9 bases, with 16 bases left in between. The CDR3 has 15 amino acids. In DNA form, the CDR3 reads TGTGCCAGCAGCCAAGTCGCGACAGGCCTGGCTGAGCAGTTCTTC. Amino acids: CASSQVATGLAEQFF.

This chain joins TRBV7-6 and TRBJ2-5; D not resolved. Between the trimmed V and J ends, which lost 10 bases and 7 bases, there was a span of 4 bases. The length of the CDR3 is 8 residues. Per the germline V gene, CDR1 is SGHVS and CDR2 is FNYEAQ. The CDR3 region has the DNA TGTGCCACAGGGACCCAGTACTTC. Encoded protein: CATGTQYF.

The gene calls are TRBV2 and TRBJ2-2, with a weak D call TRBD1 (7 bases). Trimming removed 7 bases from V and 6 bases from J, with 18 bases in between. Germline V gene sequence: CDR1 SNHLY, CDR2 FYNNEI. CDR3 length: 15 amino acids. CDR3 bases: TGTGCCAGCACCGTCTACAGGGGAGGATCCGGGGAGCTGTTTTTT. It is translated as CASTVYRGGSGELFF.

Written as DNA, the CDR3 is TGTGCCAGCAGTTTTAGCGGGACAGCGGGCACCGGGGAGCTGTTTTTT. It specifies CASSFSGTAGTGELFF. This chain uses TRBV11-2 with TRBJ2-2; TRBD2 is a possible D gene (8 bases). CDR1 is SGHAT and CDR2 is FQNNGV in the germline V gene. The CDR3 runs to 16 residues. The ends were cut back, 6 bases at V and 4 bases at J, with 18 bases in the middle.